Below, 25 T cell receptor beta chains from the same sample are listed, as sequenced in a study of OX40 agonist ivuxolimab in advanced cancers. The method was immunoSEQ multiplex PCR; TCRdb's version includes in-frame clones alone and lacks a portion of them. The data hold tens of thousands of clones, with approximately 94% observed a single time. Sequencing used CD4+ or CD8+ T cells sorted from blood, obtained in a trial of the OX40 agonist ivuxolimab. The receptors shown here come from an adult with an advanced solid tumor such as melanoma, head and neck, liver or kidney cancer.

This chain connects TRBV6-4 to TRBJ2-1; D is undetermined. Trimming removed 6 bases from V and 6 bases from J, with 12 bases in between. Germline CDR1 is MRHNA and CDR2 is SNTAGT. CDR3 length: 13 residues. This CDR3 reads CASRGSAPNEQFF. DNA of the CDR3: TGTGCCAGCAGGGGAAGTGCCCCCAATGAGCAGTTCTTC.

Details on this clone: This may be a read error: a much more frequent sequence differs by one nucleotide. The chain recombines TRBV12-5 with TRBJ2-1; D may be TRBD1 (5 bases). The V gene's germline CDR1 is LGHNT and CDR2 FRNRAP. The length of the CDR3 is 15 residues. Trimming shortened V by 3 bases and J by 0 bases, and 9 bases separated the two germline ends. The CDR3 nucleotides read TGTGCTAGTGGTTTAGGGGCGAGCTCCTACAATGAGCAGTTCTTC. Protein product: CASGLGASSYNEQFF.

This chain connects TRBV7-9 to TRBJ2-7, with a weak D call TRBD1 (5 bases). CDR3 length: 12 residues. Germline V CDR1 and CDR2: SEHNR, FQNEAQ (reference sequence). The V end lost 3 bases, the J end lost 6 bases, and 9 bases lay between the germline ends. The CDR3, as DNA: TGTGCCAGCAGCTTGCAGGGATTCGAGCAGTACTTC. This codes for CASSLQGFEQYF.

The V call is TRBV6-5, the J call TRBJ2-7; D is uncertain. Per the germline V gene, CDR1 is MNHEY and CDR2 is SVGAGI. The CDR3 is made up of 16 amino acids. V was cut by 0 bases and J by 4 bases, with 16 bases left in between. Here the CDR3 reads CASSYSKYSSQYEQYF. The CDR3 DNA follows: TGTGCCAGCAGTTACTCAAAGTATAGCAGTCAATACGAGCAGTACTTC.

The chain links TRBV27 to TRBJ1-1; 7 nucleotides line up with TRBD1. The germline gives CDR1 MNHEY, CDR2 SMNVEV (reference sequence). V trimming: 4 bases; J trimming: 5 bases; junction bases outside the gene matches: 13. The CDR3 has 16 amino acids. For the CDR3, the DNA is TGTGCCAGCAGTTATTCAGGGGGGCATCTGTGGACTGAAGCTTTCTTT. Protein product: CASSYSGGHLWTEAFF.

The sample holds one count of this clone. J is TRBJ1-1 and V is TRBV4-1; possibly TRBD1 for D (6 bases). The CDR3 contains 16 residues. Trimming took 3 bases from V and 4 from J, leaving 18 bases between them. CDR1 is MGHRA and CDR2 is YSYEKL in the germline V gene. As DNA, the CDR3 is TGCGCCAGCAGCCAGCCGTATCAGGGGATGGGCACTGAAGCTTTCTTT. Amino acids: CASSQPYQGMGTEAFF.

The J gene is TRBJ2-7, the V gene TRBV14, with unresolved D. Germline loops: CDR1 SGHDN, CDR2 FVKESK. Trimming pared 2 bases from V and 0 bases from J, leaving 11 bases between. The CDR3 extends over 15 amino acids. The CDR3 nucleotides are TGTGCCAGCAGCCAAAGAGGCAGGACCTCCTACGAGCAGTACTTC. Translated, it gives CASSQRGRTSYEQYF. Supplemented by reference TRBV14 and TRBJ2-7, the full variable domain reads EAGVTQFPSHSVIEKGQTVTLRCDPISGHDNLYWYRRVMGKEIKFLLHFVKESKQDESGMPNNRFLAERTGGTYSTLKVQPAELEDSGVYFCASSQRGRTSYEQYFGPGTRLTVT.

The chain is built from TRBV7-2 and TRBJ2-7, with 8 bases identical to TRBD1. V gave up 2 bases and J gave up 3 bases; unmatched junction bases: 3. Germline V gene sequence: CDR1 SGHTA, CDR2 FQGNSA. This CDR3 spans 14 amino acids. CDR3 in DNA: TGTGCCAGCAGCTTAACGGACAGGGACTACGAGCAGTACTTC. This translates into CASSLTDRDYEQYF. The full variable domain, completed using reference TRBV7-2 and TRBJ2-7, is GAGVSQSPSNKVTEKGKDVELRCDPISGHTALYWYRQSLGQGLEFLIYFQGNSAPDKSGLPSDRFSAERTGGSVSTLTIQRTQQEDSAVYLCASSLTDRDYEQYFGPGTRLTVT.

This sequence joins TRBV19 and TRBJ2-6, with TRBD1 matching over 8 bases. Losses at the gene ends were 3 bases for V and 2 bases for J; bases not matched to a gene: 3. The CDR3 loop spans 16 amino acids. In germline, CDR1 is LNHDA, CDR2 SQIVND (reference sequence). The CDR3 DNA follows: TGTGCCAGTAGTATGGCGGACAGGGCTGGGGCCAACGTCCTGACTTTC. Amino acid sequence: CASSMADRAGANVLTF. Combining the CDR3 with reference TRBV19 and TRBJ2-6 gives the whole variable domain DGGITQSPKYLFRKEGQNVTLSCEQNLNHDAMYWYRQDPGQGLRLIYYSQIVNDFQKGDIAEGYSVSREKKESFPLTVTSAQKNPTAFYLCASSMADRAGANVLTFGAGSRLTVL.

This clone is a singleton in its sample. The rearrangement joins TRBV7-9 to TRBJ2-1, with TRBD1 matching over 8 bases. This CDR3 is 15 amino acids long. J was trimmed by 8 bases and V by 5 bases; bases with no gene match: 11. Germline V lookup: CDR1 SEHNR, CDR2 FQNEAQ (reference sequence). The CDR3: CASSQGGTGDDEQFF. The CDR3 nucleotides are TGTGCCAGCAGCCAGGGCGGGACAGGAGACGATGAGCAGTTCTTC.

The chain links TRBV5-6 to TRBJ1-5; TRBD1 aligns across 7 bases. Germline V CDR1 and CDR2: SGHDT, YYEEEE. V shed 4 bases and J 6 bases; nucleotides not matched to a gene: 7. CDR3 size: 14 residues. This chain's CDR3 is CASSPGTAAQPQHF. As DNA, the CDR3 is TGTGCCAGCAGCCCCGGGACAGCAGCTCAGCCCCAGCATTTT.

The V gene is TRBV7-6, the J gene TRBJ2-2; 8 bases agree with TRBD2. Germline lookup yields CDR1 SGHVS and CDR2 FNYEAQ. J lost 3 bases, V lost 4 bases, and 10 bases had no gene match. The CDR3 has 17 residues. Here the CDR3 DNA reads TGTGCCAGCAGCTCAAAGGTCAGCGGGAGCGACACCGGGGAGCTGTTTTTT. The encoded protein is CASSSKVSGSDTGELFF.

This clone was seen only once. This CDR3 is also generated by other DNA sequences in the sample. The chain uses TRBV30 and TRBJ2-7, with a possible D match to TRBD2 (6 bases). Germline-derived CDR1 and CDR2 are GTSNPN and SVGIG (reference sequence). Trimming cost V 0 bases and J 0 bases, with 6 bases left between them. The CDR3 runs 13 residues. The CDR3 is CAWSVGGSYEQYF. DNA of the CDR3: TGTGCCTGGAGTGTGGGGGGCTCCTACGAGCAGTACTTC.

V and J are TRBV7-8 and TRBJ2-2, with unresolved D. There are 12 residues in the CDR3. Germline V lookup: CDR1 SGHVS, CDR2 FQNEAQ. Trimming shortened V by 3 bases and J by 6 bases, and 5 bases separated the two germline ends. CDR3 protein: CASSFSSGELFF. The CDR3 coding sequence is TGTGCCAGCAGCTTTAGCTCCGGGGAGCTGTTTTTT.

The chain combines TRBV28 with TRBJ2-1; the match to TRBD1 covers 7 bases. The ends lost 5 bases at V and 4 bases at J; junction bases unmatched: 5. Germline CDR1 is MDHEN and CDR2 is SYDVKM. This CDR3 spans 14 amino acids. DNA for the CDR3: TGTGCCAGCAGTCTAGGACAGGAATACAATGAGCAGTTCTTC. This codes for CASSLGQEYNEQFF.

In DNA, the CDR3 is TGTGCCTGGAGGACGGAGAAGATCCACTATGGCTACACCTTC. This translates into CAWRTEKIHYGYTF. The gene calls are TRBV30 and TRBJ1-2; no definite D call. Trimming left V 3 bases short and J 3 bases short, with 14 bases between. Per germline, CDR1 GTSNPN and CDR2 SVGIG (reference sequence). CDR3 length: 14 amino acids.

The rearrangement uses TRBV4-3 and TRBJ2-1; tentative D call: TRBD1 (5 bases). This CDR3 contains 16 residues. Germline lookup yields CDR1 LGHNA and CDR2 YSLEER. The V and J ends lost 4 bases and 7 bases respectively, with 20 bases between them. The CDR3 region has the DNA TGCGCCAGCAGCCCCGCTGTCTCTGCCTCAGGGAATGAGCAGTTCTTC. Its protein product is CASSPAVSASGNEQFF.

This clone is medium-sized (0.01 to 0.1%). The chain employs TRBV7-3 and TRBJ1-2; no firm D call. With 4 bases removed from V and 3 bases from J, the gap between germline ends came to 18 bases. Germline V gene data show CDR1 as SGHTA and CDR2 as FQGTGA. This CDR3 region has 16 residues. This CDR3 is CASSSAPWAVYYGYTF. In DNA, the CDR3 is TGTGCCAGCAGCTCCGCTCCCTGGGCGGTTTACTATGGCTACACCTTC.

The chain recombines TRBV5-5 with TRBJ1-5, with D possibly being TRBD1 (6 bases). With 1 base removed from V and 7 bases from J, the gap between germline ends came to 15 bases. The CDR3 is made up of 15 amino acids. The germline CDR1 and CDR2 sequences are SGHKS and YYEKEE (reference sequence). The CDR3 nucleotides are TGTGCCAGCAGCTTGTCTCAGGGAGGGGGACAGCCCCAGCATTTT. Translated, it gives CASSLSQGGGQPQHF.

The chain combines TRBV29-1 with TRBJ1-2, with 8 bases lining up with TRBD1. The CDR3 contains 15 residues. Germline lookup yields CDR1 SQVTM and CDR2 ANQGSEA. The V and J ends lost 6 bases and 6 bases, in that order; junction bases with no gene match: 15. CDR3 DNA sequence: TGCAGCGTCCAATCACTGACAGGGGAGAGGAATGGCTACACCTTC. Amino acid sequence: CSVQSLTGERNGYTF.

V usage is TRBV4-1 and J usage is TRBJ2-7, with 9 bases that match TRBD2. V dropped 1 base and J dropped 4; count of bases not matched to a gene: 5. CDR3 length: 15 amino acids. CDR1 is MGHRA, CDR2 YSYEKL, per germline. The CDR3 loop reads CASSQGGSGSYEQYF. The CDR3 DNA reads TGCGCCAGCAGCCAAGGTGGTAGCGGGAGTTACGAGCAGTACTTC.

The table lists this clone with a few counts. The CDR3 spells CASSLARANTEAFF. The CDR3 bases are TGTGCCAGCAGCTTAGCCAGGGCGAACACTGAAGCTTTCTTT. The rearrangement uses TRBV7-8 and TRBJ1-1, with D possibly matching TRBD1 (5 bases). CDR1 is SGHVS, CDR2 FQNEAQ, per germline. The CDR3 extends over 14 amino acids. The V end lost 0 bases, the J end lost 1 base, and 6 bases lay between the germline ends.

The J gene is TRBJ2-7, the V gene TRBV7-2; D call uncertain. V lost 1 base and J 3 bases, leaving 10 bases between the germline ends. The germline gives CDR1 SGHTA, CDR2 FQGNSA. The length of the CDR3 is 14 residues. The DNA for the CDR3 is TGTGCCAGCAGCTTAGGTTTAGTTAACTACGAGCAGTACTTC. As protein: CASSLGLVNYEQYF.

The chain has TRBV4-3 and TRBJ1-1; D not certain. This CDR3 has 15 residues. Germline V gives CDR1 LGHNA, CDR2 YSLEER. The V and J ends lost 3 bases and 1 base respectively, with 12 bases between them. CDR3 nucleotide sequence: TGCGCCAGCAGCCAGTCTGTAGAGAGGAACACTGAAGCTTTCTTT. Translation gives CASSQSVERNTEAFF.

The chain uses TRBV11-2 and TRBJ2-7, with 11 bases that match TRBD1. The germline gives CDR1 SGHAT, CDR2 FQNNGV. Trimming at V came to 4 bases and at J to 6 bases, leaving 5 bases not matched to a gene. The CDR3 sequence is 14 residues long. DNA of the CDR3: TGTGCCAGCAGCTCCGCGGACAGGGGGCCCGAGCAGTACTTC. Its translation is CASSSADRGPEQYF.